This TCR beta chain was captured in a study of blood T cell repertoires in COVID-19. For the study at large: The cDNA or gDNA used as material had been derived from T cells, B-cell-depleted T cells, or PBMCs.

V lost 0 bases and J 12 bases, leaving 12 bases between the germline ends. Germline V gene sequence: CDR1 LGHDT, CDR2 YNNKEL (reference sequence). This CDR3 contains 14 residues. Libraries were prepared by immunoSEQ multiplex PCR; TCRdb keeps only in-frame clonotypes and omits some of them. The table has around 80,000 clones, about 70% seen once. The TCR was taken from a man between 45 and 60 years old with active or convalescent COVID-19. Sequencing was done on a sample of peripheral blood. V gene TRBV3-1 (or the pseudogene TRBV3-2) combines with J gene TRBJ1-6; a weak D match, TRBD1 (5 bases). The CDR3 DNA sequence: TGTGCCAGCAGCCAAGATCTTGCAGGGCTACCCCTCCACTTT. Protein product: CASSQDLAGLPLHF.